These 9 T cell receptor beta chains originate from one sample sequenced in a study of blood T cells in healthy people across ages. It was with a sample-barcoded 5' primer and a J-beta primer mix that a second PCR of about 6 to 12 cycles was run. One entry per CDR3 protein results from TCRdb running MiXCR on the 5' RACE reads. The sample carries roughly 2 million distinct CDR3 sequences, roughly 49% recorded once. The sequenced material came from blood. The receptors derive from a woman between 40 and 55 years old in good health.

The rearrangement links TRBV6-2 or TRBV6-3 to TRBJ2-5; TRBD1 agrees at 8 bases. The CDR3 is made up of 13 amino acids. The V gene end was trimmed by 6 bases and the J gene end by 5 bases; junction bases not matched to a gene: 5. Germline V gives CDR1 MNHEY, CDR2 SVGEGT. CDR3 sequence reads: CASRRTGKETQYF. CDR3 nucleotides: TGTGCCAGCAGGAGGACAGGGAAGGAGACCCAGTACTTC.

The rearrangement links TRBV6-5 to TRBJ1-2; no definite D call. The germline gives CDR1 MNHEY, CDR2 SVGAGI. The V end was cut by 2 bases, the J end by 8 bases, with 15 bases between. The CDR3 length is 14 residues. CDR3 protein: CASSYGGVEGGYTF. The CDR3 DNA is TGTGCCAGCAGTTACGGCGGGGTCGAAGGCGGCTACACCTTC.

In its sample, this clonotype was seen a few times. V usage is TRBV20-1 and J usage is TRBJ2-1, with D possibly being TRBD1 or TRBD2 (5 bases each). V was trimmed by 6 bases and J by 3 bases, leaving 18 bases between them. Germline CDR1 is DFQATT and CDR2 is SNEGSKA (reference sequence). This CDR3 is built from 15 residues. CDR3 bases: TGCAGTGCGGACGGTGGGACCGCCGGCTACAATGAGCAGTTCTTC. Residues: CSADGGTAGYNEQFF.

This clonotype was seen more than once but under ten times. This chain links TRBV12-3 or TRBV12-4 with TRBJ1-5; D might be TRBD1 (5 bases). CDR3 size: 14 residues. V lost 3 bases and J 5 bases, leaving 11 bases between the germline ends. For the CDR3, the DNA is TGTGCCAGCAGTTTCGGGGGAGGGGATCAGCCCCAGCATTTT. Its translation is CASSFGGGDQPQHF.

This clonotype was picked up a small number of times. The CDR3 nucleotides are TGTGCCAGCTCACCAGGGGGCCATGGTTCACCCCTCCACTTT. Its protein is CASSPGGHGSPLHF. The chain joins TRBV18 to TRBJ1-6; possibly TRBD1 for D (6 bases). CDR3 length: 14 residues. V lost 2 bases and J lost 9, with 11 bases in between. Germline values: CDR1 KGHSH, CDR2 LQKENI.

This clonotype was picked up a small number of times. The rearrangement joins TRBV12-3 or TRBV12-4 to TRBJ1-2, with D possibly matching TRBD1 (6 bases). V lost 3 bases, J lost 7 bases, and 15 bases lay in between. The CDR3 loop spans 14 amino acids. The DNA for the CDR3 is TGTGCCAGCAGTTTCCCAGGGGCTATAGGTGGCTACACCTTC. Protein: CASSFPGAIGGYTF.

The CDR3 sequence is CSARDHVAGTVNTEAFF. The CDR3 nucleotides read TGCAGTGCTAGAGATCATGTAGCCGGGACAGTTAACACTGAAGCTTTCTTT. The chain is built from TRBV20-1 and TRBJ1-1, with 7 nucleotides matching TRBD1. J lost 2 bases, V lost 0 bases, and 12 bases had no gene match. CDR1 and CDR2 from the germline V gene are DFQATT and SNEGSKA (reference sequence). The length of the CDR3 is 17 residues.

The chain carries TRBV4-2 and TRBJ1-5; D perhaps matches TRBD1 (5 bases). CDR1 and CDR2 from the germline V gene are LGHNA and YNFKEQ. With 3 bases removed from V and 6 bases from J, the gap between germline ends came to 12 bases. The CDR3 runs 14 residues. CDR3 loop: CASSQVKGSQPQHF. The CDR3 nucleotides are TGTGCCAGCAGCCAGGTTAAGGGGAGTCAGCCCCAGCATTTT.

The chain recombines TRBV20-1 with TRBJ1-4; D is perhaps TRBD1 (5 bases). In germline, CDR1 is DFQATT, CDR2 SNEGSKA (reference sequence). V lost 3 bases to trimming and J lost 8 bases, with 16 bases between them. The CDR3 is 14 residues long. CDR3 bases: TGCAGTGCTAGGATCGGCAGGGTGGGGGAAAAACTGTTTTTT. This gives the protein CSARIGRVGEKLFF.